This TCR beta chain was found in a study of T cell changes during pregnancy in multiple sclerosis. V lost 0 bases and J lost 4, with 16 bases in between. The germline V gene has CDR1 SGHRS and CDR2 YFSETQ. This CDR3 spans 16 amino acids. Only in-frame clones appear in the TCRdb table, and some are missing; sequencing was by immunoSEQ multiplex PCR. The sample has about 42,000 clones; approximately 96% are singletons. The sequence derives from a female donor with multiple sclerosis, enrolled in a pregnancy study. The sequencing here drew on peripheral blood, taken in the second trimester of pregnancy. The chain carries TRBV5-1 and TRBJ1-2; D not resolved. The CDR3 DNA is TGCGCCAGCAGCTTGGATGGGCCTTCTAACCTCTATGGCTACACCTTC. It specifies CASSLDGPSNLYGYTF.